The present T cell receptor beta chain was sequenced within a study of blood T cell repertoires in COVID-19. As for the study in general: Samples representing acute and convalescent COVID-19 were sourced from the United States, Italy and Spain. The cDNA or gDNA used as material had been derived from T cells, B-cell-depleted T cells, or PBMCs.

The assay was immunoSEQ multiplex PCR, and TCRdb's table has in-frame clones only and misses some. The sample holds around 100,000 clones, more than 65% seen once. V was pared by 0 bases and J by 4 bases, with 10 bases between. The CDR3 has 14 amino acids. Germline V lookup: CDR1 SGHRS, CDR2 YFSETQ. The sample taken for sequencing was peripheral blood. The gene calls are TRBV5-1 and TRBJ1-1, with D possibly being TRBD1 (5 bases). The TCR was taken from a woman in her seventies with acute or convalescent COVID-19. Here the CDR3 DNA reads TGCGCCAGCAGCTTGGCGGGGGGAACCACTGAAGCTTTCTTT. It codes for CASSLAGGTTEAFF.